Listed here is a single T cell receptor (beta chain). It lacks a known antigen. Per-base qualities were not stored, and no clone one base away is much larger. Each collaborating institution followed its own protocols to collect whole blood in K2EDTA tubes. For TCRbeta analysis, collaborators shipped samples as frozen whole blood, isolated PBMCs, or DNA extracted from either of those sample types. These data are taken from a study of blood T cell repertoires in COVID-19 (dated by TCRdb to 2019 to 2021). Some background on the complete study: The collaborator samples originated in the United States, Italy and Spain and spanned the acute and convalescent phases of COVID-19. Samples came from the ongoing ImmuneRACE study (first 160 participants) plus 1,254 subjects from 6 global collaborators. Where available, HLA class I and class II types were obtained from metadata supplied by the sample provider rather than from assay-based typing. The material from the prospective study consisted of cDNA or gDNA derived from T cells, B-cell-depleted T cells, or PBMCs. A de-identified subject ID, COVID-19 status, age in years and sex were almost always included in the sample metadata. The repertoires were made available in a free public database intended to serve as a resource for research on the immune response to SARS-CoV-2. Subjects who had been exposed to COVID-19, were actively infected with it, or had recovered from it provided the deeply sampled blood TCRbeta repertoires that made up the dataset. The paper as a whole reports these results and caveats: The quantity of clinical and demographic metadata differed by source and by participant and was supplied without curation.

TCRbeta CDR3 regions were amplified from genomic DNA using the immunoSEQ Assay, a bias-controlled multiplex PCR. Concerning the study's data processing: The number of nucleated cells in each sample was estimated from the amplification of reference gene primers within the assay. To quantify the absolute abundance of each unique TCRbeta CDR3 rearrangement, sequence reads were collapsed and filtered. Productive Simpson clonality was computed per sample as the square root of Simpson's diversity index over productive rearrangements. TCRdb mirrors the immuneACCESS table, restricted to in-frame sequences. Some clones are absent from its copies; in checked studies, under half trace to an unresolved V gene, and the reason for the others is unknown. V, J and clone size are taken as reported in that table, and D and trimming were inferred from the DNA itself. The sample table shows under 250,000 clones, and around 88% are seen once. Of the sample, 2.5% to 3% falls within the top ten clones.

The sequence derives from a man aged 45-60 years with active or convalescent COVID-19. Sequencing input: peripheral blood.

The CDR3 sequence is CASKPTRLGNTGELFF. The DNA reads as follows: TGTGCCAGCAAGCCGACTCGACTTGGGAACACCGGGGAGCTGTTTTTT. This sequence uses TRBV2 and TRBJ2-2; the D gene cannot be named for sure. V drops 7 bases and J drops 1 base, leaving 16 bases in between. Per the germline V gene, SNHLY is the CDR1 and FYNNEI is the CDR2. The CDR3 goes from the cysteine to the phenylalanine over 16 residues. Here the CDR3 DNA is all that survives: 48 bases in frame from base 1.